The entry that follows covers one T cell receptor (beta chain) sequence. This clonotype was picked up many times. Its antigen has not been determined. No base-level quality is on record; no much larger clone is a single base apart. The entry originates in a study of molecular identifiers for immune sequencing clone quantification (dated by TCRdb to the late 2010s). As for the study more broadly: In a replicate experiment, RNA from roughly 20,000 or 100,000 naive CD8 T cells was split into five aliquots, four of which were sequenced. This methods study benchmarked molecular-identifier clustering-based TCR repertoire sequencing (MIDCIRS) and TCR RNA copy counting, using CD8 T cells to do so. The investigation overall reported the following: In CMV-specific effector cells, clones with more than 20 RNA copies accounted for over 97% of molecules, whereas in naive cells such clones accounted for under 1%. When barcode sub-clustering was omitted, TCR diversity was inflated by chimeric consensus sequences, with chimeras reaching as high as 47%. The sizes of highly expanded clones could end up underestimated when identical TCR molecules share a barcode. Even against a background of about 960,000 naive CD8 T cells, spiked-in Jurkat TCR RNA amounting to a single cell's worth was reported to be detectable. Modeling estimated 3 to 3.5 recovered TCR RNA copies per cell, compared with about 10 by digital PCR, which implies roughly 30% capture efficiency. The naive libraries included spiked-in Jurkat TCR RNA (roughly eleven copies' worth), and this Jurkat TCR RNA is not part of the donor repertoire.

Trimming removed 5 bases from V and 4 bases from J; the gene matches leave 12 bases unexplained. From the cysteine up to the phenylalanine, the CDR3 has a length of 16 residues. CDR3 DNA is the only sequence kept; it has 48 bases, read in frame from the first base. CDR1 is given as SEHNR and CDR2 as FQNEAQ, both from the germline V gene (reference sequence). Library preparation was by PCR. The data were produced on an Illumina HiSeq 4000. Bulk TCR libraries were prepared as previously described, using TCR primers listed in Table S5. Total RNA was purified with the Qiagen AllPrep DNA/RNA kit. Before analysis, reads from multiple sequencing runs of the same library were pooled. The original methods were these. Reads were retained only if their TCR constant sequence matched exactly, and those retained reads were trimmed to 150 nt and grouped according to their 12-nt molecular barcodes. Within each barcode group, reads were sub-clustered at a 15% Levenshtein threshold, and quality-weighted consensus sequences were built per RNA molecule. Non-functional sequences were filtered out, along with any lower-count sequence sitting one edit away from another sequence. On the basis of fitting two negative binomial distributions, barcode sub-clusters with fewer than 20% of the maximum read count were discarded. Starting from the raw public reads, TCRdb applied fastp trimming at Q25, assembled clones with MiXCR and retained in-frame beta chains. For every CDR3 protein sequence, its rows merge into one entry that carries the most common genes and DNA. For this entry, the V and J calls and clone size follow TCRdb and not the study's own pipeline. Here the sample has approximately 90,000 distinct CDR3 sequences; 21% occur a single time. The ten largest clonotypes hold roughly 1% of the sample.

Libraries of naive CD8 T cells were generated from about 21,000 to 970,000 sorted cells, with 10%, 30% or 50% of the purified RNA used. On a BD FACSAria II, naive CD8 T cells were FACS-sorted as CD8+CD4-CCR7+CD45RA+ and collected into RLT Plus buffer. Detection sensitivity was tested by spiking Jurkat RNA equal to about eleven TCR copies' worth into samples containing about 20,000-1,000,000 naive CD8 T cells. CD8 T cells were enriched with RosetteSep CD8+ T Cell Enrichment Cocktail and Ficoll-Paque, followed by ACK red cell lysis. The sequencing sample was made of naive CD8+ T cells from blood, with Jurkat cell RNA spiked in. What this sample's cell subset or site label stands for: FACS-sorted CD8+CD4-CCR7+CD45RA+ naive T cells. This TCR was sampled from a human donor in good health. Some libraries in this study had Jurkat cell RNA spiked in. Recombination linked TRBV7-9 to TRBJ2-5; 8 central bases correspond to TRBD2. CDR3 reads: CASSRGAGGLGETQYF. The DNA sequence follows: TGTGCCAGCAGCCGTGGTGCGGGAGGTCTGGGAGAGACCCAGTACTTC.